This TCR beta chain was sequenced for a study of shared clonotypes between healthy human individuals. Assay: immunoSEQ multiplex PCR; the TCRdb copy retains only in-frame clones and omits some. The table records roughly 510,000 clones, nearly 80% of them present only once. V lost 3 bases to trimming and J lost 0 bases, with 7 bases between them. The CDR3 is made up of 14 amino acids. Looked up from germline, CDR1 is LNHDA and CDR2 is SQIVND (reference sequence). The count of this clone is one. Material for sequencing was PBMCs. The clonotype originates from a woman in her 40s in good health. Some clones in this sample may be carry-over from other donors' samples. The rearrangement joins TRBV19 to TRBJ2-3; D is undetermined. CDR3 nucleotides: TGTGCCAGTAGTATTCAAGCGAGCACAGATACGCAGTATTTT. It translates to CASSIQASTDTQYF.